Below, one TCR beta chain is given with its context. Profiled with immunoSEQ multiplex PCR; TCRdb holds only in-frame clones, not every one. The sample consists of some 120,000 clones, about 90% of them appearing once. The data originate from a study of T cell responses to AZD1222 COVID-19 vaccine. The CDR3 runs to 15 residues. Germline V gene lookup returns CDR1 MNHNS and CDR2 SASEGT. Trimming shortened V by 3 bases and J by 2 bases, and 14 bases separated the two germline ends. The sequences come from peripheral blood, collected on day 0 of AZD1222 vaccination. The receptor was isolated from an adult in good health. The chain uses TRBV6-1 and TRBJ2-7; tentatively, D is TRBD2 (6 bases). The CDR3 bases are TGTGCCAGCAGTGACACGGGACTGTTACCCTACGAGCAGTACTTC. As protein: CASSDTGLLPYEQYF.